This TCR beta chain was found in a study of T-cell reconstitution after alpha-beta-depleted transplantation in children. This clonotype showed up many times. Unique molecular identifiers were built into the TCRbeta library. TCRdb itself ran the PCR reads through MiXCR, one entry per CDR3 protein. This sample has just over 350,000 distinct CDR3 sequences, with about an eighth found just once. Germline CDR1 reads MGHDK; CDR2 reads SYGVNS. J lost 1 base, V lost 8 bases, and 4 bases had no gene match. The CDR3 is 13 residues long. This receptor was taken from a human donor who donated a stem cell graft to a child with Fanconi anemia. Sequenced material: PBMCs, taken from the stem cell graft. The rearrangement uses TRBV25-1 and TRBJ1-1, with TRBD1 matching 7 bases. CDR3 nucleotide sequence: TGTGCCAGCTTACAGGGGCCGAACACTGAAGCTTTCTTT. Amino acids: CASLQGPNTEAFF.